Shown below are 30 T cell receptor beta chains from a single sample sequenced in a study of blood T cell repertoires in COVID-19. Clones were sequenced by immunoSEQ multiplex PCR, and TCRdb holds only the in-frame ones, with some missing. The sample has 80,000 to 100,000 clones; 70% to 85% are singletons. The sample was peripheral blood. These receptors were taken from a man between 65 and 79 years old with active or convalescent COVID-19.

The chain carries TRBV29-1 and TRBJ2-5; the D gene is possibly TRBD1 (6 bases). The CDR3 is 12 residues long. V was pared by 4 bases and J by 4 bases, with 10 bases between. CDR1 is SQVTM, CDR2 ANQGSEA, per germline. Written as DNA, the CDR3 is TGCAGCGTTGCCAAGACAGGAGAGACCCAGTACTTC. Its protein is CSVAKTGETQYF.

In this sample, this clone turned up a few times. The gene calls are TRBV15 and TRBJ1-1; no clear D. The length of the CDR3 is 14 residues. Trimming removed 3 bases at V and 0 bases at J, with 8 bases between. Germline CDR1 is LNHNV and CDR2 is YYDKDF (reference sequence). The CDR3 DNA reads TGTGCCACCAGCAGGGACGGGATGAACACTGAAGCTTTCTTT. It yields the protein CATSRDGMNTEAFF.

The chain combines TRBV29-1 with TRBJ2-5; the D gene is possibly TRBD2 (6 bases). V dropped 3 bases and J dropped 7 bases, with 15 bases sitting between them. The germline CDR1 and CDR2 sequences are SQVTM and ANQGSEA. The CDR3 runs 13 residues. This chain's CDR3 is CSVDGQGGGTQYF. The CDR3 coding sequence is TGCAGCGTTGATGGTCAGGGAGGTGGGACCCAGTACTTC.

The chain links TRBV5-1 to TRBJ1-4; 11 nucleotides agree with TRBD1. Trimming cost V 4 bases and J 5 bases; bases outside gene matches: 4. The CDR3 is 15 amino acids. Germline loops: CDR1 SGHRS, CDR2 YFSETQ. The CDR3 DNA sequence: TGCGCCAGCAGCGTCAGGACAGGGGGCAATGAAAAACTGTTTTTT. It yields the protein CASSVRTGGNEKLFF.

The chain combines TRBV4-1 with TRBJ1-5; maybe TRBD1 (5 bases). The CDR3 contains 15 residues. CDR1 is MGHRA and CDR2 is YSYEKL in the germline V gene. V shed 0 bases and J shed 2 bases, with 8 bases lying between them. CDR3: CASSQDRARNQPQHF. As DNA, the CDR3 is TGCGCCAGCAGCCAAGACAGGGCCCGCAATCAGCCCCAGCATTTT.

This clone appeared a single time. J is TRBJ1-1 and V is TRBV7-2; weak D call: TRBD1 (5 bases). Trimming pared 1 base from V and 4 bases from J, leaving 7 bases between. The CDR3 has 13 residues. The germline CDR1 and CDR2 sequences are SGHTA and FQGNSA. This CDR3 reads CASSLGGSTEAFF. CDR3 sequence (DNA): TGTGCCAGCAGCTTAGGGGGCTCCACTGAAGCTTTCTTT. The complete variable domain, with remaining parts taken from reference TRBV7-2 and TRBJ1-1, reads GAGVSQSPSNKVTEKGKDVELRCDPISGHTALYWYRQSLGQGLEFLIYFQGNSAPDKSGLPSDRFSAERTGGSVSTLTIQRTQQEDSAVYLCASSLGGSTEAFFGQGTRLTVV.

CDR3 amino acids: CASSFSVHSPLHF. CDR3 DNA sequence: TGTGCCAGCAGTTTTTCAGTCCATTCACCCCTCCACTTT. The chain recombines TRBV27 with TRBJ1-6, with unresolved D. Germline V gene data show CDR1 as MNHEY and CDR2 as SMNVEV (reference sequence). V was shortened by 3 bases and J by 8 bases, with 8 bases between the two germline ends. The CDR3 runs 13 residues.

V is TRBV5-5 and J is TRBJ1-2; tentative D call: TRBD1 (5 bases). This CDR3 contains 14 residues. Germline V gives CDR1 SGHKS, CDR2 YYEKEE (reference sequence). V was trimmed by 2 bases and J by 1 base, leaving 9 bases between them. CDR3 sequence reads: CASSLGEGNYGYTF. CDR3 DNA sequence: TGTGCCAGCAGCTTAGGGGAGGGTAACTATGGCTACACCTTC.

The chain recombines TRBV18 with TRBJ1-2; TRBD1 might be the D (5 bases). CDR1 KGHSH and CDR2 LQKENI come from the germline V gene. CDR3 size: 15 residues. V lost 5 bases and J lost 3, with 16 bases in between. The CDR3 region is CASSTSDKWDYGYTF. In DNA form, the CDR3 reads TGTGCCAGCTCAACATCGGACAAATGGGACTATGGCTACACCTTC.

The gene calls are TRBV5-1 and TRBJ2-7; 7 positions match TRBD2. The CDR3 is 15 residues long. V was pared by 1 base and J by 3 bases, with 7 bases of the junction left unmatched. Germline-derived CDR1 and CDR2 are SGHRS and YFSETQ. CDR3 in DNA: TGCGCCAGCAGCTTGTTGGCAGGCGGGGGCTACGAGCAGTACTTC. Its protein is CASSLLAGGGYEQYF.

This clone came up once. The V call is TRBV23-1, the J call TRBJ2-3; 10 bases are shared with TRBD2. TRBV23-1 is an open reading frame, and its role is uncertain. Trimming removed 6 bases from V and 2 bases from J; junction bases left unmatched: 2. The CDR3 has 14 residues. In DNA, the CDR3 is TGCGCCAGCAGGCTAGCGGGGGACACAGATACGCAGTATTTT. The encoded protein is CASRLAGDTDTQYF.

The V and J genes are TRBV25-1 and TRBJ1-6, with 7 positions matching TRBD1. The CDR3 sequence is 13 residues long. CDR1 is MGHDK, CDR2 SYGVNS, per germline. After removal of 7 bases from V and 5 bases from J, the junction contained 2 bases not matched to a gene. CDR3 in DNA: TGTGCCAGCACGGGACAGCATAATTCACCCCTCCACTTT. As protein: CASTGQHNSPLHF.

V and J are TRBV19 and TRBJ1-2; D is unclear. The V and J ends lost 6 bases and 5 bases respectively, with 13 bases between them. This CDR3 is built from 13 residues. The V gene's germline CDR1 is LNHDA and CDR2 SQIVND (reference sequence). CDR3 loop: CASRLGQVYGYTF. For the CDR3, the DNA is TGTGCCAGTAGGCTGGGCCAGGTGTATGGCTACACCTTC.

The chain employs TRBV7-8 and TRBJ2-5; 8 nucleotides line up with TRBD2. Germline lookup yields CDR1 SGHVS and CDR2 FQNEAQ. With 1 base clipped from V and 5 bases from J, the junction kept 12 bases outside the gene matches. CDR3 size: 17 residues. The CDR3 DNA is TGTGCCAGCAGCTTAGGGACTAGCTGGGGGGGAGGGGAGACCCAGTACTTC. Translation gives CASSLGTSWGGGETQYF.

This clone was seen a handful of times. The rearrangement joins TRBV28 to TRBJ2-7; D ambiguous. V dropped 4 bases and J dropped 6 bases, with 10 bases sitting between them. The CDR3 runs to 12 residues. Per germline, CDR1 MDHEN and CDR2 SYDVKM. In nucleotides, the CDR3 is TGTGCCAGCAGTTACACACCCCGCGAGCAGTACTTC. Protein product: CASSYTPREQYF. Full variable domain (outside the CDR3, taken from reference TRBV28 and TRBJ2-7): DVKVTQSSRYLVKRTGEKVFLECVQDMDHENMFWYRQDPGLGLRLIYFSYDVKMKEKGDIPEGYSVSREKKERFSLILESASTNQTSMYLCASSYTPREQYFGPGTRLTVT.

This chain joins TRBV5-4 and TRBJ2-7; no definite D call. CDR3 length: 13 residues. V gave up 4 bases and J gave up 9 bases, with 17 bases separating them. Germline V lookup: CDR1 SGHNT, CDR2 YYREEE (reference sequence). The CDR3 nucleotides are TGTGCCAGCAGCGCTCCAGGCCTAATCTGGCAGTACTTC. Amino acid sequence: CASSAPGLIWQYF.

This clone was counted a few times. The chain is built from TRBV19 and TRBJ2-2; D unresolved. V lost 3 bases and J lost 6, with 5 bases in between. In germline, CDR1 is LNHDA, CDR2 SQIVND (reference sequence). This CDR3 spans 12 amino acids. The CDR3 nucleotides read TGTGCCAGTAGTATTCAGGCCGGGGAGCTGTTTTTT. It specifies CASSIQAGELFF.

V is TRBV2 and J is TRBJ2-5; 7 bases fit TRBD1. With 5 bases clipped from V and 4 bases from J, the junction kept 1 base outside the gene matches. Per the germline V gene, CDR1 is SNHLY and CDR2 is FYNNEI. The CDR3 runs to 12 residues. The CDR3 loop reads CASSYRGETQYF. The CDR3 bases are TGTGCCAGCAGTTACAGGGGAGAGACCCAGTACTTC.

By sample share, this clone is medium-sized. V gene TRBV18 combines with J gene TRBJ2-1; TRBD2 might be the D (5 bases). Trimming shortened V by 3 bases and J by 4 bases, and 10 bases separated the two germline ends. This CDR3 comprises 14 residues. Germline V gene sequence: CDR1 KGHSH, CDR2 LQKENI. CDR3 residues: CASSPGIQYNEQFF. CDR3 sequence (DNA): TGTGCCAGCTCACCCGGGATTCAGTACAATGAGCAGTTCTTC.

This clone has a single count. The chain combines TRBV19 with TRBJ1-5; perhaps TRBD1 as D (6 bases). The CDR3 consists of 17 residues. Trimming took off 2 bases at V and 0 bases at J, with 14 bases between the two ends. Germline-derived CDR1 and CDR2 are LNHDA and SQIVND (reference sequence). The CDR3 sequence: CASSIRTASHSNQPQHF. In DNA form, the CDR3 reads TGTGCCAGTAGTATAAGGACAGCGAGCCATAGCAATCAGCCCCAGCATTTT.

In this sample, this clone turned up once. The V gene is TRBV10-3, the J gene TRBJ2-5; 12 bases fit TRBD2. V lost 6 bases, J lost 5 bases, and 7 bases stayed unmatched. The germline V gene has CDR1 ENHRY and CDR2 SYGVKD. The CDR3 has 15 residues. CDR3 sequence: CAIRTSGGPGETQYF. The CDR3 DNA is TGTGCCATCAGGACTAGCGGGGGCCCCGGGGAGACCCAGTACTTC.

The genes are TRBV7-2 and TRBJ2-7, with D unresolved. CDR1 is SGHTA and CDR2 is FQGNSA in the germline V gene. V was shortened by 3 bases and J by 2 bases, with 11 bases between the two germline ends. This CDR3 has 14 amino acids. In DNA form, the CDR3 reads TGTGCCAGCAGCTTTCAGGCCTTTACCTACGAGCAGTACTTC. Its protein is CASSFQAFTYEQYF. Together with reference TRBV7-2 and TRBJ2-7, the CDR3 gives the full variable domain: GAGVSQSPSNKVTEKGKDVELRCDPISGHTALYWYRQSLGQGLEFLIYFQGNSAPDKSGLPSDRFSAERTGGSVSTLTIQRTQQEDSAVYLCASSFQAFTYEQYFGPGTRLTVT.

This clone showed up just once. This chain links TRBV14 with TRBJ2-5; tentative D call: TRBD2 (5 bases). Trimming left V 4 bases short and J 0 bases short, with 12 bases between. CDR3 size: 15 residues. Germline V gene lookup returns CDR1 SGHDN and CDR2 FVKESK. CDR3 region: CASSPSRRYQETQYF. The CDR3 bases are TGTGCCAGCAGCCCCAGCCGGAGGTACCAAGAGACCCAGTACTTC. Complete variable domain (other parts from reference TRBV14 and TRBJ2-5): EAGVTQFPSHSVIEKGQTVTLRCDPISGHDNLYWYRRVMGKEIKFLLHFVKESKQDESGMPNNRFLAERTGGTYSTLKVQPAELEDSGVYFCASSPSRRYQETQYFGPGTRLLVL.

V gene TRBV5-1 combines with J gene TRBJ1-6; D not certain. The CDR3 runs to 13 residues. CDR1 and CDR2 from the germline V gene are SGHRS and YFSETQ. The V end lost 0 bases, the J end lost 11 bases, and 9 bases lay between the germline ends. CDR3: CASSLEVETPLHF. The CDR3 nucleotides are TGCGCCAGCAGCTTGGAAGTCGAGACACCCCTCCACTTT.

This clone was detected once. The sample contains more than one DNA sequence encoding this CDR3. The CDR3, as DNA: TGTGCCTGGAACTCAGACAGGCTCGAGTACCATAATTCACCCCTCCACTTT. Translation gives CAWNSDRLEYHNSPLHF. The chain uses TRBV30 and TRBJ1-6; a weak D match, TRBD1 (6 bases). The CDR3 spans 17 residues. The germline V gene has CDR1 GTSNPN and CDR2 SVGIG (reference sequence). Deletions cut 4 bases from V and 5 bases from J, with 21 bases between.

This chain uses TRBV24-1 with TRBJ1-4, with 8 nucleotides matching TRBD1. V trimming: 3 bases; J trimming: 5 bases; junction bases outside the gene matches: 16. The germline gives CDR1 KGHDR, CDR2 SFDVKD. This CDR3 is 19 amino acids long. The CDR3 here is CATSDIDRDRILMNEKLFF. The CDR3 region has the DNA TGTGCCACCAGTGATATCGACCGGGACAGGATTCTGATGAATGAAAAACTGTTTTTT.

The CDR3 loop is CASSRLDYGYTF. The DNA for the CDR3 is TGTGCCAGCAGCCGGCTGGACTATGGCTACACCTTC. V is TRBV3-1 (or the pseudogene TRBV3-2) and J is TRBJ1-2; no firm D call. Germline CDR1 LGHDT, CDR2 YNNKEL (reference sequence). The length of the CDR3 is 12 residues. V lost 4 bases and J lost 3, with 6 bases in between.

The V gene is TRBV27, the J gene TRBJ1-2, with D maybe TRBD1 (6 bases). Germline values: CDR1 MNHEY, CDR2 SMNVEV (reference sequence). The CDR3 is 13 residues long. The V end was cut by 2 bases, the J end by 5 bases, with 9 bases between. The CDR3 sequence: CASSLGRGYGYTF. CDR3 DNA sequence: TGTGCCAGCAGTTTAGGCAGGGGTTATGGCTACACCTTC.

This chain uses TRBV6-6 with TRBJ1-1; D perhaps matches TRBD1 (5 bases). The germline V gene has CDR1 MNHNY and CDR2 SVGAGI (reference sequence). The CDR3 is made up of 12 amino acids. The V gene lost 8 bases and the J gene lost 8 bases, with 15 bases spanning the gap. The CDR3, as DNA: TGTGCCAGCTCAGGAACAGGCCCAGAAGCTTTCTTT. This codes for CASSGTGPEAFF.

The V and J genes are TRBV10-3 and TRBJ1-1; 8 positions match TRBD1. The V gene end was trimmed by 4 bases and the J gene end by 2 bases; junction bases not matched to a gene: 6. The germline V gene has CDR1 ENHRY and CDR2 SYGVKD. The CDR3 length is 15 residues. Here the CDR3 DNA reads TGTGCCATCAGTGGGAGGACAGGGCCCAACACTGAAGCTTTCTTT. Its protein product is CAISGRTGPNTEAFF.